In this sample, the clone carrying this T cell receptor beta chain turned up a few times. The sample is drawn from a study of T cells in Graves' hyperthyroidism and ophthalmopathy. RNA transcripts yielded amplified TCR beta CDR3 regions. When the TCR CDR3 underwent first-round RT-PCR, the HTBI primer set was used. Using its own MiXCR run on the multiplex PCR reads, TCRdb lists one record per CDR3 protein. The sample lists 500,000 to 800,000 distinct CDR3 sequences, around 15% seen once, with 9.5% to 15% in the top ten. CDR3 size: 17 residues. Germline loops: CDR1 MNHNS, CDR2 SASEGT. V lost 6 bases and J lost 5; bases outside the gene matches: 16.

The chain links TRBV6-1 to TRBJ1-5; 7 nucleotides line up with TRBD1. The sequence came from a woman in her forties or fifties with Graves' ophthalmopathy. The specimen sequenced was blood. DNA for the CDR3: TGTGCCAGCAGAACCGGACAAGGGGGCAAGCGGGATCAGCCCCAGCATTTT. Translated: CASRTGQGGKRDQPQHF.